This is a list of T cell receptor beta chains from one sample in a study of cytomegalovirus exposure and HLA in healthy donors. The repertoire was sequenced with immunoSEQ multiplex PCR; TCRdb's copy has only in-frame clones and lacks some. The sample consists of under 200,000 clones, 70% to 90% of them appearing once. Sequencing was done on a sample of PBMCs. Receptors originate from a woman aged 25 to 39 in good health and CMV-seronegative. Each CDR3 is given with its conserved first and last residue. Fields, in order: V gene, CDR3 protein.

TRBV19 CASSLIGGEQYF
TRBV19 CASATGIRNEQYF
TRBV7-3 CASSFQGQGSGYTF
TRBV28 CASSSGGRAVEFF
TRBV28 CASSFWASGRGLHTETQYF
TRBV5-1 CASSSGSTDTQYF
TRBV28 CASSLGTAPYNEQFF
TRBV21-1 CASSKRGRGIDQPQHF
TRBV19 CASMRDRGSDQPQHF
TRBV27 CASSSPGLGNEQFF
TRBV5-1 CASSSEGTSNSEQYF
TRBV4-1 CASSLPDRGGEQYF
TRBV27 CASSHRDRRGLTEAFF
TRBV28 CASSTGRDIYEQYF
TRBV6-1 CASSASVNTEAFF
TRBV11-2 CASSLDGRGGEQYF
TRBV4-1 CASSQADLSSYEQYF
TRBV28 CASSFIRGETGYTF
TRBV28 CASSSQTTVNYGYTF
TRBV19 CASSEQGEAFF
TRBV2 CASSWDRDFGELFF
TRBV28 CASRTHGTVNEKLFF
TRBV27 CASSLFGGIDEQFF
TRBV6-6 CASSYSSGQVEAFF
TRBV6-6 CASSSPRGDTQYF
TRBV28 CATRDRGNQPQHF
TRBV11-2 CASSLAGSFYEQYF
TRBV4-1 CASSLDTPSYEQYF
TRBV29-1 CSVDGGTQGYTF
TRBV30 CAWSSGREGNTEAFF
TRBV29-1 CSVLVWDSGGHQETQYF
TRBV5-4 CASSPRASGTTDTQYF
TRBV7-2 CASSLGVGANEQYF